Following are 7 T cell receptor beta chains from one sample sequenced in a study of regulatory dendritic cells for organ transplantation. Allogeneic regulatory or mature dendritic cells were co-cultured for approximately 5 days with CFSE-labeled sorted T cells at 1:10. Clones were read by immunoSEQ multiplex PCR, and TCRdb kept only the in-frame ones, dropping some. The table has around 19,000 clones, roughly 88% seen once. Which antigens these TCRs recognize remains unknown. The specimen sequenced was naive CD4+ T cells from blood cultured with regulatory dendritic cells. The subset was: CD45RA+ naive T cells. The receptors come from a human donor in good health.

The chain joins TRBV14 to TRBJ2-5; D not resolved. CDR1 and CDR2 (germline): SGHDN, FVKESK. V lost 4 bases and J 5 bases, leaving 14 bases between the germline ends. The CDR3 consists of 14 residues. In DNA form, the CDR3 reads TGTGCCAGCAGCCCCGACTCCATTTGGGAGACCCAGTACTTC. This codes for CASSPDSIWETQYF. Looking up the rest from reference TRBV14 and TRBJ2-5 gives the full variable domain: EAGVTQFPSHSVIEKGQTVTLRCDPISGHDNLYWYRRVMGKEIKFLLHFVKESKQDESGMPNNRFLAERTGGTYSTLKVQPAELEDSGVYFCASSPDSIWETQYFGPGTRLLVL.

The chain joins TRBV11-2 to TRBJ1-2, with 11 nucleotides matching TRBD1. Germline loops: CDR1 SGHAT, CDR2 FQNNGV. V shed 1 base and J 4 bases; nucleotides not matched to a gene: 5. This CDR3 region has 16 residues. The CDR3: CASSLVSGTGGYGYTF. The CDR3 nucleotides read TGTGCCAGCAGCTTAGTTTCCGGGACAGGGGGCTATGGCTACACCTTC.

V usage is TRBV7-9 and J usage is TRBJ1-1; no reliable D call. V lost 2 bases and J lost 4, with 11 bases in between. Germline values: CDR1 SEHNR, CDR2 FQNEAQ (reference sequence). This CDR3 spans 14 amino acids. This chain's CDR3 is CASSLIRFGTEAFF. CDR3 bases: TGTGCCAGCAGCTTAATCCGGTTCGGCACTGAAGCTTTCTTT.

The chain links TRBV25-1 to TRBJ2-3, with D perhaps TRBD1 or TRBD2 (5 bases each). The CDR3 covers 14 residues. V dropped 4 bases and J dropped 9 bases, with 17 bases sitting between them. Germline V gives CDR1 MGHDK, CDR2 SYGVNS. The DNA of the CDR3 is TGTGCCAGCAGTGGGGACCTGATAGTTTCGACGCAGTATTTT. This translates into CASSGDLIVSTQYF. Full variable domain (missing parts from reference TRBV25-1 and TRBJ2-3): EADIYQTPRYLVIGTGKKITLECSQTMGHDKMYWYQQDPGMELHLIHYSYGVNSTEKGDLSSESTVSRIRTEHFPLTLESARPSHTSQYLCASSGDLIVSTQYFGPGTRLTVL.

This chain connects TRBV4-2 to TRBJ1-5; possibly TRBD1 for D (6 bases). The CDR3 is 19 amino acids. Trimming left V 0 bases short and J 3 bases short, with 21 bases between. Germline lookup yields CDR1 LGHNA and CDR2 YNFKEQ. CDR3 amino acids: CASSQEGGRGRHHNQPQHF. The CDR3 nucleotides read TGTGCCAGCAGCCAAGAGGGGGGGCGGGGCCGACACCACAATCAGCCCCAGCATTTT.

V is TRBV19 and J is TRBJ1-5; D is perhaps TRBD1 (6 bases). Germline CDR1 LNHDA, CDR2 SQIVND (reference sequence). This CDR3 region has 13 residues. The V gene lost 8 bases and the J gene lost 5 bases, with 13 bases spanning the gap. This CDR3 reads CASRRGGDQPQHF. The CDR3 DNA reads TGTGCCAGTCGAAGGGGGGGGGATCAGCCCCAGCATTTT.

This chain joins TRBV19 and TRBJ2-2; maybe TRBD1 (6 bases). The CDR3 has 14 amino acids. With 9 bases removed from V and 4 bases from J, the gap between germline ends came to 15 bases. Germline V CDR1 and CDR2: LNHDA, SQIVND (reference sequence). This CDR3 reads CARTPGQSTGELFF. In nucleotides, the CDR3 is TGTGCCAGGACCCCGGGACAATCCACCGGGGAGCTGTTTTTT.